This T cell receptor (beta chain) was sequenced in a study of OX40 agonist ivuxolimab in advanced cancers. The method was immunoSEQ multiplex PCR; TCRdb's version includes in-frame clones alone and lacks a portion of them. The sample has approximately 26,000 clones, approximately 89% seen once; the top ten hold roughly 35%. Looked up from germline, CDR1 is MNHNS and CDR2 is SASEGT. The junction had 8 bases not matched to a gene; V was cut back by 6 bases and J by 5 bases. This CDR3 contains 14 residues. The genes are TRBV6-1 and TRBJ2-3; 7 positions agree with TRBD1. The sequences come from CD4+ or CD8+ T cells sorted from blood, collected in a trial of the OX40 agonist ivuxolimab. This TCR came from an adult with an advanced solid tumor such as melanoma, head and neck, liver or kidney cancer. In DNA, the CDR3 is TGTGCCAGCAGGACGACAGGGTCCCAAGATACGCAGTATTTT. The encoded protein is CASRTTGSQDTQYF.